The T cell receptor beta chain described here comes from a study of cytomegalovirus exposure and HLA in healthy donors (dated by TCRdb to 2016 to 2017). About the full investigation: An earlier analysis of around 600 of the donors reported approximately 290 Gb of sequence data and 120 million or so unique TCR beta sequences from roughly 200 million T cells. Rather than drawing on any new phenotypic data, the later analysis identified candidate immune exposures from TCR beta sequences and the way those sequences occurred across donors. Every discovery cohort repertoire had been produced on one sequencing platform. The study aimed to test whether cataloging public T cell receptors could reveal signatures of past pathogen exposure. Among around 400 genotyped donors of the cohort, an average of around 240,000 unique TCR beta nucleotide sequences were sequenced per donor, 15% to 20% of them non-productive. A few DR-DQ haplotypes were treated as single units for association and clustering because of strong linkage in the cohort. Approximately 300 gigabases of sequencing data and tens of millions of unique TCR sequences made up an early release that covered nearly 650 HLA-typed donors. Among the roughly 400 genotyped donors, approximately 76% belonged to the genetic ancestry cluster associated with self-reported Caucasian donors. To study patterns of TCR occurrence, a later analysis re-analyzed previously published TCR beta repertoires from 666 donors and added high-resolution HLA genotyping. In a later genetic analysis, genome-wide SNP genotypes for about 55% of the roughly 700 donors were used, and that subset was treated as a discovery cohort. To predict cytomegalovirus infection status, the study brought together high-throughput TCR immunosequencing, statistical association of individual TCRs with disease status, and machine learning. The study used immunosequencing to profile the T cell repertoires of several hundred subjects and linked those repertoires to cytomegalovirus serostatus. An earlier analysis of 587 of the donors used high-throughput TCR beta sequencing to judge whether each TCR beta V gene segment behaved as functional or pseudogenic. HLA typing covered class I and class II loci at four-digit resolution. Typing coverage varied by locus: about 620-640 donors for A, B, C, DRB1 and DQB1; roughly 500 for DQA1; more than 600 for DPA1; 400 to 480 for DPB1. Alongside the repertoire data, information on donor age, sex, ethnicity and CMV serostatus was compiled. Along with the approximately 700-subject first cohort, a separate validation cohort of some 130 different subjects was used.

Findings and caveats that apply to the study as a whole: In a later analysis, HLA-associated TCR beta chains showed more clonal expansion and lower generation probabilities than non-associated chains that were equally common. In a later analysis, the rate of TCR association differed among HLA loci, with DRB1 alleles having the most associated TCRs and HLA-C alleles having the fewest. Because some donors lacked HLA typing at each locus, the association tests relied only on the typed subset. Because the 87-base-pair reads could not distinguish some IMGT-functional V segments, including TRBV6-2 and TRBV6-3, those segments were excluded. The classifier was reported to diagnose cytomegalovirus status with high specificity and sensitivity in both the original cohort and the validation cohort. In a later analysis, several top co-occurrence clusters were reported to appear linked to parvovirus B19, influenza, CMV and Epstein-Barr virus. Only TCR beta chains were sequenced in this cohort, and the absence of alpha or paired-chain data limited detectable features. The earlier analysis of about 600 of the donors excluded roughly 17 rarely observed V segments, including chromosome 9 orphons, because counts were too low. Three of the identified cytomegalovirus-associated TCR beta chains were confirmed in vitro to be specific for cytomegalovirus antigens. Strong co-occurrence of HLA alleles, especially DR and DQ, made assigning TCR associations to individual alleles difficult. A later genetic analysis reported fewer N-insertions in productive TCRs among donors in an Asian-associated ancestry cluster than the roughly 620-donor mean. A further reported finding was that TCR beta sequences accurately predicted the HLA-A and HLA-B alleles for most subjects in the first cohort. At a false discovery rate of 0.05, a later analysis linked under 20,000 TCR beta sequences to specific HLA alleles. A later analysis found that most CMV-associated TCR beta chains appeared HLA-restricted, with HLA associations seemingly driven largely by CMV exposure. The study gave a list of around 170 TCR beta chains associated with cytomegalovirus. The authors suggested that the approach could potentially be generalized to other disease states and immunological phenotypes. Most TCR sequences were observed very rarely across donors, whereas some public TCRs were present in many individuals. Sequencing depth was assumed to be roughly uniform across donors in the presence/absence analyses, though that assumption may not hold. In an earlier analysis of over 550 of the donors, most TCR beta V segments were observed in productive rearrangements about 90% or about 30% of the time, broadly matching IMGT annotations. Immune exposure information for the cohort was limited to CMV serostatus. A group of highly shared sequence variants was considered likely to be a technical artifact of the sequencing pipeline. An association between a missense DCLRE1C variant and V-gene and J-gene trimming of TCR beta chains was found in a later genetic analysis and replicated in an independent cohort. Linkage disequilibrium might explain the correlated functional status among segregating V segments, but an unknown experimental factor could not be ruled out.

The protocol used for the library was the immunoSEQ multiplex PCR assay. A mixture of 60 forward primers for TCR Vbeta segments and 13 reverse primers for TCR Jbeta segments was used in the multiplex PCR. The CDR3 region of rearranged TCR beta genes was amplified from genomic DNA with a multiplex PCR assay. On the Illumina HiSeq System, the amplified TCR beta libraries were sequenced as 87-base-pair reads. In the original analysis: A later analysis tallied 75 million to 95 million unique TCR beta chains across the 550 to 850 repertoires, and some 10 million of those chains were shared by two or more donors. Raw reads were error-corrected and collapsed into unique sequences with a nearest-neighbor algorithm that merged closely related sequences to remove PCR and sequencing errors. V, D and J gene segments were assigned by aligning CDR3 sequences to IMGT reference sequences. For a sequence to be retained, a match of at least six nucleotides was required to both a V gene segment and a J gene segment. Rearrangements were classified as productive when the CDR3 lacked stop codons and remained in frame with V and J, and all other rearrangements were classified as non-productive. Following IMGT convention, CDR3 was defined as the stretch from the second conserved V-encoded cysteine to the conserved J-encoded phenylalanine. The earlier analysis of roughly 590 of the donors excluded sequences that lacked an unambiguous match to a single V gene segment. An earlier analysis of roughly 590 of the donors called V segments functional above 56.7% productive rearrangements and segregating when the between-donor standard deviation exceeded 5%. A statistical classification framework was built for diagnosing cytomegalovirus status from the catalog of TCR beta chain sequences. V and J gene assignment, in a later analysis, came from comparing TCR nucleotide sequences with IMGT/GENE-DB human TR gene sequences. Using the TCRdist pipeline, a later analysis assigned CDR3 sequences along with most-parsimonious VDJ recombination scenarios. A later analysis defined each TCR beta chain by its CDR3 amino acid sequence plus V-gene family, and excluded reads lacking a unique V-gene family. To address suspected cross-contamination and a sequencing artifact, a later analysis removed some 620 highly shared, low-generation-probability nucleotide sequences. In a later analysis, a clonal expansion index for each public chain was calculated from normalized within-repertoire ranks of inferred template counts. A later analysis computed generation probabilities with a VDJ recombination model fitted to out-of-frame rearrangements, and checked the results against IGoR. A later analysis scored TCR-TCR, TCR-HLA and TCR-CMV co-occurrence with hypergeometric tests, applying a repertoire-size bias correction to TCR pairs. A later analysis estimated false discovery rates by permuting HLA or CMV assignments 20 times. In a later analysis, co-occurring TCRs were grouped using DBSCAN, and TCRdist sequence similarity was added for clustering within HLA-allele-positive subsets. Repertoires with fewer than 30,000 or more than 120,000 public chains were left out of co-occurrence clustering, as were five repertoires with anomalous nucleotide sharing. TCRdb carries this immuneACCESS record with in-frame sequences only. Its versions omit some clonotypes, under half of them owing to an unresolved V gene in the studies checked, with the rest unexplained. That table supplies the V and J calls and clone size; D and trimming were determined from the DNA. Within this sample are more than 140,000 clones, with 55% to 70% of them counted one time only. The ten largest make up 2.5% to 3.5% of the sample.

CDR1 and CDR2 (MNHNS, SASEGT) derive from the germline V gene. V loses 6 bases of germline sequence and J loses 4 bases, and the interval between the two ends is 14 bases. The CDR3 measures 14 amino acids from cysteine to phenylalanine. The kept DNA is CDR3 alone, 42 bases in frame from the first base. As for this clone: This receptor's antigen is unknown. There are no base qualities to consult, and no much larger clone falls within one base.

In total, approximately 610 healthy bone marrow donors made up the cohort. At the time of sampling, every cohort member was nominally healthy, though immune exposures that went unrecorded were likely present. The donor was CMV seropositive and was included in the group of 250 to 350 seropositive cohort members. A peripheral blood sample was provided by each donor, and peripheral blood mononuclear cells were used for TCR beta sequencing. The Qiagen DNeasy Blood Extraction Kit was used to extract genomic DNA from the blood cell samples. The source is a woman aged 25-40 years in good health and CMV-seropositive. The rearranged segments are TRBV6-1 and TRBJ2-3, and TRBD1 may be the D gene, going by 6 matching bases. Sequencing used PBMCs. The sequenced DNA: TGTGCCAGCAGAAACAGGGCGGTACCAGATACGCAGTATTTT. It is translated as CASRNRAVPDTQYF.